Sequencing of this TCR beta chain was carried out in a study of T cell repertoires in cytomegalovirus infection. Germline V gene data show CDR1 as DFQATT and CDR2 as SNEGSKA (reference sequence). The CDR3 has 14 amino acids. V dropped 1 base and J dropped 2; count of bases not matched to a gene: 4. TCRdb reanalysed the reads using MiXCR and keeps one entry per CDR3 protein. Of some 500,000 distinct CDR3 sequences in the sample, around two fifths were seen once. Remarks on this clonotype: The antigen remains undetermined.

Here the sequenced sample was cultured PBMCs, taken from culture after CMV antigen stimulation. The chain joins TRBV20-1 to TRBJ1-1; 7 nucleotides match TRBD1. The receptor's source is a human donor in good health (CMV status not recorded). Some clones in this sample may be carry-over from other donors' samples. This CDR3 is CSARGDRRNTEAFF. The CDR3 DNA is TGCAGTGCTAGAGGGGACAGAAGAAACACTGAAGCTTTCTTT.